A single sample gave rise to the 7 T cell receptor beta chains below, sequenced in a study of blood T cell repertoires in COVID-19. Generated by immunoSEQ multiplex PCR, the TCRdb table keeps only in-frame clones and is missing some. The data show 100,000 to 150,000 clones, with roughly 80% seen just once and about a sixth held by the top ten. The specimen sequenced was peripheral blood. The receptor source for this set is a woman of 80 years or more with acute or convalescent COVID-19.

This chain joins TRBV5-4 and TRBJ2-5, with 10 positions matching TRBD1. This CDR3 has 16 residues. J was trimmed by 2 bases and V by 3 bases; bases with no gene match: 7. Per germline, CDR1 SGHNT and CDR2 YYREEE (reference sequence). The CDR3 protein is CASSSPGQGIQETQYF. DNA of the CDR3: TGTGCCAGCAGCTCCCCGGGACAGGGGATTCAAGAGACCCAGTACTTC. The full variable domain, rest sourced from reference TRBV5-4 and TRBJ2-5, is ETGVTQSPTHLIKTRGQQVTLRCSSQSGHNTVSWYQQALGQGPQFIFQYYREEENGRGNFPPRFSGLQFPNYSSELNVNALELDDSALYLCASSSPGQGIQETQYFGPGTRLLVL.

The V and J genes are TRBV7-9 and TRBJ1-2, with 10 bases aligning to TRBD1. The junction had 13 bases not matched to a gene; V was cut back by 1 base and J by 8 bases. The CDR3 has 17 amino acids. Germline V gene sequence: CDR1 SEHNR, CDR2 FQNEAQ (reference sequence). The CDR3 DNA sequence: TGTGCCAGCAGCTTAGAGGGGGACAGGGGATGTCTATGGGGCTACACCTTC. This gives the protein CASSLEGDRGCLWGYTF. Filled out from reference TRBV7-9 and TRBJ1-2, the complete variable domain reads DTGVSQNPRHKITKRGQNVTFRCDPISEHNRLYWYRQTLGQGPEFLTYFQNEAQLEKSRLLSDRFSAERPKGSFSTLEIQRTEQGDSAMYLCASSLEGDRGCLWGYTFGSGTRLTVV.

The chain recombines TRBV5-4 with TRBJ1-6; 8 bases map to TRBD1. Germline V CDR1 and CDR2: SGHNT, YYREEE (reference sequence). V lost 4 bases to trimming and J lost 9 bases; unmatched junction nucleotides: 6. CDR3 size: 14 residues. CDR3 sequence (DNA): TGTGCCAGCAGCCAGGGGACAGGTATTTCACCCCTCCACTTT. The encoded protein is CASSQGTGISPLHF.

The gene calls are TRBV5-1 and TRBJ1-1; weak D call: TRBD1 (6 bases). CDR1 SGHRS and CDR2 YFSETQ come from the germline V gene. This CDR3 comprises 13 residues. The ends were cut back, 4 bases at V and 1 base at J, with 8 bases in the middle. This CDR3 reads CASSRQENTEAFF. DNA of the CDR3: TGCGCCAGCAGCCGACAGGAGAACACTGAAGCTTTCTTT.

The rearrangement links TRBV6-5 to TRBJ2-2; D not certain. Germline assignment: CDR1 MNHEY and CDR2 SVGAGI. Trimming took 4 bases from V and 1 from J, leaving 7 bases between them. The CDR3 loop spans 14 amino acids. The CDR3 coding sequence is TGTGCCAGCAGTTTAAAACTGAACACCGGGGAGCTGTTTTTT. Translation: CASSLKLNTGELFF.

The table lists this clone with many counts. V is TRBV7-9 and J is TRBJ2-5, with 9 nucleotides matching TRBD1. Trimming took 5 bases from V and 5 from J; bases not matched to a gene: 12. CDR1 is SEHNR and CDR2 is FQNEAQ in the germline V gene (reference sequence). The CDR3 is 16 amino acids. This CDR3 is CASSIPGQGLRETQYF. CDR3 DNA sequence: TGTGCCAGCAGCATTCCGGGACAGGGTCTCCGTGAGACCCAGTACTTC.

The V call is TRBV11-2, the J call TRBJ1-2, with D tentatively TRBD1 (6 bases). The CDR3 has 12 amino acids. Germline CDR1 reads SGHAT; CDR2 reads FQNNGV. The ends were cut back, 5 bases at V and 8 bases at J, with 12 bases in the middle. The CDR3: CASSPDRRGYTF. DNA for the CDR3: TGTGCCAGCAGCCCCGACAGGCGAGGCTACACCTTC. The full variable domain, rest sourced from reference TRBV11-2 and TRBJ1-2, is EAGVAQSPRYKIIEKRQSVAFWCNPISGHATLYWYQQILGQGPKLLIQFQNNGVVDDSQLPKDRFSAERLKGVDSTLKIQPAKLEDSAVYLCASSPDRRGYTFGSGTRLTVV.